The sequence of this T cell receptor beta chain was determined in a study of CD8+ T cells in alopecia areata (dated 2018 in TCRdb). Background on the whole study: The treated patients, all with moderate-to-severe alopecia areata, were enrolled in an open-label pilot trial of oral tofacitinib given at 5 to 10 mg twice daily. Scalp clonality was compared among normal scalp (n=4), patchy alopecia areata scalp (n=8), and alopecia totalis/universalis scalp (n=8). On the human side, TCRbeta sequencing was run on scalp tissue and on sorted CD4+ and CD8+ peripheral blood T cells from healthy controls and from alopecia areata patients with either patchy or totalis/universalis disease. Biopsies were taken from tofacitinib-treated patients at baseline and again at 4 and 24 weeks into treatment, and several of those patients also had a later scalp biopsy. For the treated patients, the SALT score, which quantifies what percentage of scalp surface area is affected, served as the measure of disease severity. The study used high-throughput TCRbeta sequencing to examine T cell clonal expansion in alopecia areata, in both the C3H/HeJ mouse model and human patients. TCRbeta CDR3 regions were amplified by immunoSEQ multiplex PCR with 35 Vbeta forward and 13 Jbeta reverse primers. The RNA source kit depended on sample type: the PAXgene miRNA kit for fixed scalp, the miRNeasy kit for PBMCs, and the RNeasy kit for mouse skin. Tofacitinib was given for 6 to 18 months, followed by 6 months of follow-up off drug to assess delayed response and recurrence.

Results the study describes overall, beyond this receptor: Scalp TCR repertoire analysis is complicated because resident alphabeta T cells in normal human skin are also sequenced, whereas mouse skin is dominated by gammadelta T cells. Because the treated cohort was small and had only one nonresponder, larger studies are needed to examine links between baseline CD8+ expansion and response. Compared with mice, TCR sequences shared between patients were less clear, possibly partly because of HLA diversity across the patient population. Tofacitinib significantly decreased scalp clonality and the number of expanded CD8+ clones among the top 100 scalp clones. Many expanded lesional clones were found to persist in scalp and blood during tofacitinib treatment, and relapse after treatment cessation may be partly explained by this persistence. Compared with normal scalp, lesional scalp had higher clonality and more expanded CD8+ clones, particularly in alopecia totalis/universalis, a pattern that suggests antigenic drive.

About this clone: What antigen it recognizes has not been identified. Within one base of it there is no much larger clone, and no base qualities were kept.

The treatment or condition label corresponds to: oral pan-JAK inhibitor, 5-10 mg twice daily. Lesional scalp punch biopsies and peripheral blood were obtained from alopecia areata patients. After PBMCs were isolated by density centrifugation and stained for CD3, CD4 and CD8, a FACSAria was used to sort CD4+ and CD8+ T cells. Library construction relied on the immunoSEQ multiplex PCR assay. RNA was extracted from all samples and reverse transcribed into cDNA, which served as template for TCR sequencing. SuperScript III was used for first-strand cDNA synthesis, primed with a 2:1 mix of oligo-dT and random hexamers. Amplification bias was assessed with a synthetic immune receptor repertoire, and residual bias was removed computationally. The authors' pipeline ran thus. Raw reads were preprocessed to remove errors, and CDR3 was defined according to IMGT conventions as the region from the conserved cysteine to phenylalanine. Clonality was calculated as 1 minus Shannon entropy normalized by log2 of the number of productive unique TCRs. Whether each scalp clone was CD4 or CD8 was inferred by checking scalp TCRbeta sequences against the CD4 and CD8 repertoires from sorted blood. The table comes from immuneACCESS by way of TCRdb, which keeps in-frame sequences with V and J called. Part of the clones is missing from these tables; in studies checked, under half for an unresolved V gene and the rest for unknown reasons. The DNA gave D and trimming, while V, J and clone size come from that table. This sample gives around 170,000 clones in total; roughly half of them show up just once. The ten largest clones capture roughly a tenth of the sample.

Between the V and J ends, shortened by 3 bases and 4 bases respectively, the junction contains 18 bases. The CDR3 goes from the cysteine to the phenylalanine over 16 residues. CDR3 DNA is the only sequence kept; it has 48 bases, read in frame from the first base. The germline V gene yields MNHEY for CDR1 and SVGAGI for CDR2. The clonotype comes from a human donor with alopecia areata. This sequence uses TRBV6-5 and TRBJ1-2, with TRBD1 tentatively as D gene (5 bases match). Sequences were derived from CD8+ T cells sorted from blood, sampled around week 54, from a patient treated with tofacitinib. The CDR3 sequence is CASSYWEGPIGYGYTF. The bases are TGTGCCAGCAGTTATTGGGAGGGACCTATAGGCTATGGCTACACCTTC.